Listed below are T cell receptor beta chains from one sample, sequenced in a study of T-cell reconstitution after alpha-beta-depleted transplantation in children. TCRdb recomputed calls from the PCR reads with MiXCR, one row per CDR3 protein. The sample comprises about 420,000 distinct CDR3 sequences, 16% of which are singletons, and 25% to 35% rests with the top ten. The material sequenced was PBMCs, mostly from graft donor cells, taken 360 days after TCRalphabeta/CD19-depleted stem cell transplant. These receptors were collected from a boy under two years old who had a stem cell transplant for Wiskott-Aldrich syndrome, so the T cells may come from the graft donor. The CDR3 runs from the conserved cysteine through the conserved F or W. D genes are given only for firm matches. Clone size is given for some rows only: seen once, a few or many times, or a class if the clone is expanded.

j_call clone_size d_call v_call cdr3_aa cdr3_nt
TRBJ2-1 - TRBD2 TRBV4-1 CASSQAPFPSGNNEQFF TGCGCCAGCAGCCAAGCCCCTTTCCCTAGCGGAAACAATGAGCAGTTCTTC
TRBJ1-5 - TRBD1 TRBV20-1 CSAMMTGTDSGQPQHF TGCAGTGCTATGATGACGGGGACAGACTCGGGTCAGCCCCAGCATTTT
TRBJ1-2 - - TRBV12-5 CASGSTDPALDGYTF TGTGCTAGTGGTTCTACTGACCCCGCATTGGATGGCTACACCTTC
TRBJ2-7 - - TRBV5-5 CASSRAGAYGYEQYF TGTGCCAGCAGCCGAGCTGGGGCCTATGGATACGAGCAGTACTTC
TRBJ1-2 - - TRBV20-1 CCARWGGRDYGYTF TGCTGTGCTAGGTGGGGGGGCCGCGACTATGGCTACACCTTC
TRBJ2-5 few TRBD2 TRBV29-1 CSVTRTSQETQYF TGCAGCGTTACAAGGACTAGCCAAGAGACCCAGTACTTC
TRBJ2-4 - TRBD1 TRBV28 CASSPGDREHIQYF TGTGCCAGCAGTCCGGGGGACAGGGAGCACATTCAGTACTTC
TRBJ2-7 - - TRBV5-1 CASSLGPASYEQYF TGCGCCAGCAGCTTGGGTCCAGCTTCCTACGAGCAGTACTTC
TRBJ2-7 - TRBD1 TRBV11-2 CASRRPGGPSYEQYF TGTGCCAGCAGGCGCCCAGGGGGACCGTCCTACGAGCAGTACTTC
TRBJ2-4 - TRBD2 TRBV20-1 CSARALAGGPKGAKNIQYF TGCAGTGCTAGAGCCCTAGCGGGAGGCCCTAAAGGGGCCAAAAACATTCAGTACTTC
TRBJ2-3 - TRBD1 TRBV24-1 CATSDGTGWKTDTQYF TGTGCCACCAGTGATGGGACAGGGTGGAAGACAGATACGCAGTATTTT
TRBJ1-5 - - TRBV5-6 CASSLLDQPQHF TGTGCCAGCAGCTTGCTGGATCAGCCCCAGCATTTT
TRBJ1-1 few - TRBV20-1 CSARPGGKADEAFF TGCAGTGCTAGGCCGGGGGGTAAAGCGGATGAAGCTTTCTTT
TRBJ2-2 - - TRBV10-3 CAISESYDTGELFF TGTGCCATCAGTGAGTCGTACGACACCGGGGAGCTGTTTTTT
TRBJ2-1 few TRBD2 TRBV12-3/TRBV12-4 CASSWGPSGRGNEQFF TGTGCCAGCAGTTGGGGACCAAGCGGGAGAGGCAATGAGCAGTTCTTC
TRBJ2-5 - - TRBV29-1 CSVAEETQYF TGCAGCGTTGCGGAGGAGACCCAGTACTTC
TRBJ2-7 few - TRBV21-1 CASSPYRVLHEQYF TGTGCCAGCAGCCCTTACAGGGTCCTCCACGAGCAGTACTTC
TRBJ1-2 - - TRBV6-1 CASSERKGPYGYTF TGTGCCAGCAGTGAAAGAAAGGGACCATATGGCTACACCTTC
TRBJ2-1 few - TRBV25-1 CASSDSKVWNEQFF TGTGCCAGCAGTGACAGTAAAGTCTGGAATGAGCAGTTCTTC
TRBJ2-1 few - TRBV6-2/TRBV6-3 CASSSYSGYEQFF TGTGCCAGCAGTTCCTACAGTGGATATGAGCAGTTCTTC
TRBJ2-2 many - TRBV2 CASIPDRNTGELFF TGTGCCAGCATCCCGGACAGGAACACCGGGGAGCTGTTTTTT
TRBJ2-1 - - TRBV9 CASSVRDFSYNEQFF TGTGCCAGCAGCGTGCGGGACTTCTCCTACAATGAGCAGTTCTTC
TRBJ2-2 many TRBD1 TRBV6-5 CASSYRPLQGLANTGELFF TGTGCCAGCAGTTACAGACCTCTACAGGGGCTCGCGAACACCGGGGAGCTGTTTTTT
TRBJ2-4 - - TRBV18 CASSPRGPSKNIQYF TGTGCCAGCTCACCACGGGGGCCCTCCAAAAACATTCAGTACTTC
TRBJ2-7 - - TRBV7-6 CASSRGWGYEQYF TGTGCCAGCAGCAGGGGTTGGGGCTACGAGCAGTACTTC
TRBJ2-7 - TRBD1 TRBV29-1 CSVERRDRGFYEQYF TGCAGCGTTGAACGGCGGGACAGGGGATTCTACGAGCAGTACTTC
TRBJ1-1 - - TRBV29-1 CSVKEGYLNEAFF TGCAGCGTTAAGGAAGGGTATTTGAATGAAGCTTTCTTT
TRBJ2-2 few TRBD1 TRBV10-3 CANRQGDTGELFF TGTGCCAATCGACAGGGGGACACCGGGGAGCTGTTTTTT
TRBJ1-3 - TRBD1 TRBV20-1 CSAWGQRGNTIYF TGCAGTGCTTGGGGACAGCGTGGAAACACCATATATTTT
TRBJ2-2 - TRBD1 TRBV10-3 CAINVDRVGTGELFF TGTGCCATCAATGTTGACAGGGTCGGTACCGGGGAGCTGTTTTTT
TRBJ2-7 few TRBD2 TRBV5-5 CASSITLACQRDPYEQYF TGTGCCAGCAGCATCACCCTTGCTTGTCAGCGGGACCCCTACGAGCAGTACTTC
TRBJ2-3 - - TRBV12-5 CASGLDPRPGIFPTDTQYF TGTGCTAGTGGTTTGGACCCCCGCCCAGGGATCTTCCCCACAGATACGCAGTATTTT
TRBJ1-5 many - TRBV7-9 CASSPGTGNQPQHF TGTGCCAGCAGTCCAGGCACAGGCAATCAGCCCCAGCATTTT
TRBJ1-4 - TRBD1 TRBV7-6 CASSLAGQGNEKLFF TGTGCCAGCAGCTTAGCTGGACAGGGTAATGAAAAACTGTTTTTT
TRBJ2-2 - - TRBV24-1 CATSEGGWNTGELFF TGTGCCACCAGTGAAGGGGGGTGGAACACCGGGGAGCTGTTTTTT
TRBJ1-1 many - TRBV28 CASSLRASSMNTEAFF TGTGCCAGCAGTCTCAGGGCATCTTCAATGAACACTGAAGCTTTCTTT
TRBJ2-3 few - TRBV5-6 CASSLVTSTDTQYF TGTGCCAGCAGCTTGGTAACCAGCACAGATACGCAGTATTTT
TRBJ2-6 - - TRBV20-1 CSARDPLSGANVLTF TGCAGTGCTCGGGACCCCCTCTCTGGGGCCAACGTCCTGACTTTC
TRBJ1-1 once TRBD1 TRBV11-2 CASSAYSSGQGPEAFF TGTGCCAGCAGCGCCTACTCGTCGGGACAGGGACCTGAAGCTTTCTTT
TRBJ2-1 - - TRBV7-9 CASSLVAGTYNEQFF TGTGCCAGCAGCTTAGTGGCGGGGACCTACAATGAGCAGTTCTTC
TRBJ2-7 - - TRBV5-1 CASSRGTGESYEQYF TGCGCCAGCAGCCGTGGAACAGGAGAGTCCTACGAGCAGTACTTC
TRBJ2-4 few - TRBV12-3/TRBV12-4 CASSNLGKGAKNIQYF TGTGCCAGCAGTAATCTAGGCAAGGGAGCCAAAAACATTCAGTACTTC
TRBJ2-1 - TRBD2 TRBV12-3/TRBV12-4 CASSSGLARTYNEQFF TGTGCCAGCAGTTCTGGACTAGCGCGGACCTACAATGAGCAGTTCTTC
TRBJ2-7 - TRBD1 TRBV6-1 CASSSGTGVGYEQYF TGTGCCAGCAGCTCCGGGACAGGTGTAGGCTACGAGCAGTACTTC
TRBJ2-1 - TRBD1 TRBV20-1 CCARDGDRGSYNEQFF TGCTGTGCTAGAGATGGCGACAGGGGCTCCTACAATGAGCAGTTCTTC
TRBJ2-3 - - TRBV6-1 CAARASYTDTQYF TGTGCCGCCAGGGCCTCCTACACAGATACGCAGTATTTT
TRBJ2-5 - - TRBV7-9 CASSLARWDF TGTGCCAGCAGCCTCGCCAGGTGGGACTTC
TRBJ2-5 - TRBD2 TRBV18 CASSPVAGGQETQYF TGTGCCAGCTCACCAGTTGCGGGGGGCCAAGAGACCCAGTACTTC
TRBJ2-1 few - TRBV7-2 CASSSLEEQFF TGTGCCAGCAGCTCACTAGAAGAGCAGTTCTTC
TRBJ2-5 few - TRBV2 CASSNTRLGGGKTQYF TGTGCCAGCAGTAATACTAGATTAGGGGGGGGAAAGACCCAGTACTTC